The T cell receptor beta chain under discussion was sequenced for a study of chemoradiotherapy in HPV16-positive cancers. Study at large: Candidate HPV-specific clones and shared TCR motifs came from a couple of HPV16-positive patients.

General study results and limits: Candidate HPV-specific clones and E7-related TCR motifs grew in tumor during treatment.

The CDR3 extends over 14 amino acids. Germline V gene sequence: CDR1 SGHRS, CDR2 YFSETQ. Trimming removed 1 base from V and 1 base from J, with 8 bases in between. Profiling relied on immunoSEQ multiplex PCR, and the TCRdb table lists in-frame clones only, not all of them. The data hold some 27,000 clones, with roughly 92% observed a single time. Points on this clone: Its antigen is still unknown.

The receptor was derived from a human donor with HPV-associated anogenital cancer. The rearrangement joins TRBV5-1 to TRBJ1-1; tentatively, D is TRBD1 (5 bases). The sample in question was blood, obtained from a patient who underwent chemoradiotherapy. DNA of the CDR3: TGCGCCAGCAGCTTGAGGGGAGGGAACACTGAAGCTTTCTTT. Translated: CASSLRGGNTEAFF. The complete variable domain, with remaining parts taken from reference TRBV5-1 and TRBJ1-1, reads KAGVTQTPRYLIKTRGQQVTLSCSPISGHRSVSWYQQTPGQGLQFLFEYFSETQRNKGNFPGRFSGRQFSNSRSEMNVSTLELGDSALYLCASSLRGGNTEAFFGQGTRLTVV.